The 19 T cell receptor beta chains below all came from one sample that was sequenced in a study of beta chain features in type 1 diabetes. Isolated RNA was reverse transcribed in full, so expressed TCRB transcripts were sequenced. Clones were read by immunoSEQ multiplex PCR, and TCRdb kept only the in-frame ones, dropping some. The table shows fewer than 900,000 clones, with about 17% occurring only once. The sample consisted of naive CD4+ T cells from blood. The receptors stem from a woman aged 18-29 years in good health.

The genes are TRBV11-2 and TRBJ2-5; TRBD2 aligns across 8 bases. V shed 1 base and J 4 bases; nucleotides not matched to a gene: 14. The CDR3 spans 18 residues. CDR1 and CDR2 from the germline V gene are SGHAT and FQNNGV. The CDR3 protein is CASSLGASGRRRGETQYF. The CDR3 DNA is TGTGCCAGCAGCTTAGGAGCCAGCGGGAGACGAAGGGGAGAGACCCAGTACTTC.

The genes are TRBV6-5 and TRBJ2-1, with a tentative D call TRBD2 (5 bases). CDR1 is MNHEY and CDR2 is SVGAGI in the germline V gene. This CDR3 contains 16 residues. V was trimmed by 4 bases and J by 4 bases, leaving 17 bases between them. The CDR3 spells CASSSDWAILYNEQFF. The CDR3 DNA is TGTGCCAGCAGTTCGGACTGGGCGATCCTGTACAATGAGCAGTTCTTC.

Only a few counts were recorded for this clone. The chain links TRBV5-1 to TRBJ2-5; a possible D gene is TRBD1 (5 bases). Germline loops: CDR1 SGHRS, CDR2 YFSETQ. The CDR3 covers 15 residues. V shed 0 bases and J shed 7 bases, with 16 bases lying between them. This CDR3 reads CASSLVFRRDGTQYF. The CDR3 region has the DNA TGCGCCAGCAGCTTGGTTTTTCGCAGGGATGGGACCCAGTACTTC. Filled out from reference TRBV5-1 and TRBJ2-5, the complete variable domain reads KAGVTQTPRYLIKTRGQQVTLSCSPISGHRSVSWYQQTPGQGLQFLFEYFSETQRNKGNFPGRFSGRQFSNSRSEMNVSTLELGDSALYLCASSLVFRRDGTQYFGPGTRLLVL.

In this sample, this clone turned up a few times. CDR3 bases: TGTGCCAGTACCGGGACTAACGCCTACGAGCAGTACTTC. Translating gives CASTGTNAYEQYF. The chain links TRBV6-5 to TRBJ2-7; TRBD2 aligns across 7 bases. V lost 9 bases, J lost 2 bases, and 7 bases stayed unmatched. Germline assignment: CDR1 MNHEY and CDR2 SVGAGI. The CDR3 covers 13 residues.

This clone was picked up a small number of times. Other DNA sequences within the sample encode an identical CDR3. The V gene is TRBV7-8, the J gene TRBJ2-3, with D uncertain. Between the trimmed V and J ends, which lost 0 bases and 6 bases, there was a span of 7 bases. Germline V lookup: CDR1 SGHVS, CDR2 FQNEAQ. The CDR3 totals 13 residues. The CDR3 sequence: CASSLAGSDTQYF. In nucleotides, the CDR3 is TGTGCCAGCAGCTTAGCAGGATCGGATACGCAGTATTTT.

The J gene is TRBJ2-7, the V gene TRBV10-3; 7 bases fit TRBD2. The CDR3 totals 13 residues. Unmatched junction bases numbered 10, after V lost 9 bases and J lost 5 bases. Germline CDR1 is ENHRY and CDR2 is SYGVKD. The chain's CDR3 is CAIGGRWGDEQYF. The CDR3 DNA follows: TGTGCCATAGGCGGGAGATGGGGCGACGAGCAGTACTTC.

The CDR3 region is CASGASIYEQYF. CDR3 sequence (DNA): TGCGCCAGCGGAGCCAGCATATACGAGCAGTACTTC. The V gene is TRBV10-1, the J gene TRBJ2-7; D gene ambiguous. Trimming took 8 bases from V and 4 from J, leaving 12 bases between them. In germline, CDR1 is WNHNN, CDR2 SYGVQD (reference sequence). This CDR3 is built from 12 residues.

The chain uses TRBV7-2 and TRBJ2-2; no firm D call. There are 13 residues in the CDR3. Germline V gives CDR1 SGHTA, CDR2 FQGNSA. Trimming stripped 6 bases from V and 1 base from J, with 6 bases between. The CDR3 loop is CASRQRNTGELFF. The CDR3 DNA is TGTGCCAGCAGACAGAGGAACACCGGGGAGCTGTTTTTT.

A few counts support this clone. The gene calls are TRBV9 and TRBJ1-1; D is unclear. The CDR3 is 15 residues long. Germline loops: CDR1 SGDLS, CDR2 YYNGEE. Trimming took 1 base from V and 3 from J, leaving 13 bases between them. CDR3 protein: CASSVNYLPDTEAFF. DNA for the CDR3: TGTGCCAGCAGCGTAAATTACCTTCCCGACACTGAAGCTTTCTTT.

The table lists this clone with a few counts. V is TRBV5-4 and J is TRBJ2-1; perhaps TRBD2 as D (6 bases). Germline CDR1 and CDR2: SGHNT and YYREEE (reference sequence). V dropped 0 bases and J dropped 9 bases, with 16 bases sitting between them. The CDR3 has 15 residues. This CDR3 reads CASSLGGGIGGEQFF. DNA of the CDR3: TGTGCCAGCAGCTTGGGTGGCGGGATTGGTGGTGAGCAGTTCTTC.

This chain links TRBV10-3 with TRBJ2-5; maybe TRBD2 (5 bases). Between the trimmed V and J ends, which lost 4 bases and 3 bases, there was a span of 9 bases. This CDR3 has 13 amino acids. Germline CDR1 is ENHRY and CDR2 is SYGVKD. The CDR3 here is CAISVAAEETQYF. The CDR3 DNA is TGTGCCATCAGTGTTGCAGCGGAAGAGACCCAGTACTTC.

A few counts support this clone. CDR3 sequence: CASSIQGGGSSYNEQFF. The CDR3, as DNA: TGTGCCAGTAGTATCCAAGGCGGGGGGAGCTCCTACAATGAGCAGTTCTTC. This chain connects TRBV19 to TRBJ2-1, with 8 bases aligning to TRBD2. This CDR3 is 17 amino acids long. V shed 3 bases, J shed 0 bases, and the junction held 7 bases outside the gene matches. Germline V gene lookup returns CDR1 LNHDA and CDR2 SQIVND (reference sequence).

This chain connects TRBV19 to TRBJ2-1; D perhaps matches TRBD2 (5 bases). Trimming pared 10 bases from V and 4 bases from J, leaving 17 bases between. The CDR3 is made up of 14 amino acids. Germline lookup yields CDR1 LNHDA and CDR2 SQIVND (reference sequence). CDR3 residues: CATQKEAWYNEQFF. The CDR3 DNA reads as TGTGCCACCCAGAAGGAGGCCTGGTACAATGAGCAGTTCTTC.

This clone was detected a few times. The chain is built from TRBV6-6 and TRBJ2-2; 10 bases are a match to TRBD2. This CDR3 has 14 amino acids. Germline trimming cut 5 bases from V and 7 bases from J; bases unmatched to any gene: 4. Germline lookup yields CDR1 MNHNY and CDR2 SVGAGI (reference sequence). The CDR3 loop is CASSPSGRIGELFF. CDR3 DNA: TGTGCCAGCAGTCCTAGCGGGAGAATCGGGGAGCTGTTTTTT.

The genes are TRBV7-2 and TRBJ2-3, with D perhaps matching TRBD1 or TRBD2 (5 bases each). Germline V gene sequence: CDR1 SGHTA, CDR2 FQGNSA. Between the trimmed V and J ends, which lost 3 bases and 0 bases, there was a span of 13 bases. This CDR3 has 16 amino acids. CDR3 region: CASSFWGKTSTDTQYF. For the CDR3, the DNA is TGTGCCAGCAGCTTCTGGGGGAAAACTAGCACAGATACGCAGTATTTT.

The gene calls are TRBV18 and TRBJ2-1; TRBD2 agrees at 8 bases. The CDR3 is made up of 18 amino acids. The germline V gene has CDR1 KGHSH and CDR2 LQKENI. Trimming removed 0 bases from V and 2 bases from J; junction bases left unmatched: 9. CDR3 nucleotides: TGTGCCAGCTCACCACCGATCCGGGAGGGCTGGGCCTACAATGAGCAGTTCTTC. It yields the protein CASSPPIREGWAYNEQFF.

This clone turned up a few times. The V and J genes are TRBV7-9 and TRBJ1-4, with unresolved D. With 5 bases removed from V and 4 bases from J, the gap between germline ends came to 11 bases. CDR1 SEHNR and CDR2 FQNEAQ come from the germline V gene (reference sequence). This CDR3 is built from 14 residues. The CDR3 DNA reads TGTGCCAGCAGCCACCCAGTCCTTAATGAAAAACTGTTTTTT. Residues: CASSHPVLNEKLFF.

This clone was recorded a few times. The V and J genes are TRBV5-4 and TRBJ2-7; 8 bases match TRBD2. V shed 1 base and J 6 bases; nucleotides not matched to a gene: 6. CDR1 and CDR2 (germline): SGHNT, YYREEE (reference sequence). The CDR3 is 14 amino acids. Here the CDR3 DNA reads TGTGCCAGCAGCTTGCGGGAGGGCCTGGGCGAGCAGTACTTC. This codes for CASSLREGLGEQYF.

V is TRBV9 and J is TRBJ2-5; D gene ambiguous. The J call could be wrong; TRBJ2-7 is a better fit for the DNA end. This CDR3 is 12 amino acids long. Germline lookup yields CDR1 SGDLS and CDR2 YYNGEE. The chain's CDR3 is CASSVAGNEQYF. The CDR3 DNA follows: TGTGCCAGCAGCGTAGCCGGTAACGAGCAGTACTTC.